This T cell receptor (beta chain) was recorded in a study of blood T cell repertoires in COVID-19. CDR1 is SGDLS and CDR2 is YYNGEE in the germline V gene. The CDR3 covers 17 residues. Trimming left V 2 bases short and J 4 bases short, with 21 bases between. Clones were read by immunoSEQ multiplex PCR, and TCRdb kept only the in-frame ones, dropping some. The table records a few hundred thousand clones, 80% to 90% of them present only once. The sample consisted of peripheral blood. The rearrangement links TRBV9 to TRBJ1-2; tentatively, D is TRBD1 (5 bases). The receptor was isolated from a man aged 45-65 years with active or convalescent COVID-19. The DNA of the CDR3 is TGTGCCAGCAGCGTGTGGTCGGGGGGAGAATACGGCTATGGCTACACCTTC. Protein: CASSVWSGGEYGYGYTF.